This T cell receptor (beta chain) stems from a study of cytomegalovirus exposure and HLA in healthy donors. A multiplex PCR was run with 60 Vbeta primers and 13 Jbeta primers. Profiled with immunoSEQ multiplex PCR; TCRdb holds only in-frame clones, not every one. The sample yields approximately 190,000 clones, about 79% seen once. CDR1 and CDR2 (germline): MDHEN, SYDVKM. Trimming shortened V by 6 bases and J by 12 bases, and 14 bases separated the two germline ends. The CDR3 sequence is 12 residues long. The receptor was derived from a boy between 2 and 15 years old in good health and CMV-seronegative. The V gene is TRBV28, the J gene TRBJ1-4; D possibly corresponds to TRBD1 (6 bases). Source material: PBMCs. The CDR3 loop is CASSLNRVELFF. For the CDR3, the DNA is TGTGCCAGCAGCCTAAACAGGGTAGAACTGTTTTTT.